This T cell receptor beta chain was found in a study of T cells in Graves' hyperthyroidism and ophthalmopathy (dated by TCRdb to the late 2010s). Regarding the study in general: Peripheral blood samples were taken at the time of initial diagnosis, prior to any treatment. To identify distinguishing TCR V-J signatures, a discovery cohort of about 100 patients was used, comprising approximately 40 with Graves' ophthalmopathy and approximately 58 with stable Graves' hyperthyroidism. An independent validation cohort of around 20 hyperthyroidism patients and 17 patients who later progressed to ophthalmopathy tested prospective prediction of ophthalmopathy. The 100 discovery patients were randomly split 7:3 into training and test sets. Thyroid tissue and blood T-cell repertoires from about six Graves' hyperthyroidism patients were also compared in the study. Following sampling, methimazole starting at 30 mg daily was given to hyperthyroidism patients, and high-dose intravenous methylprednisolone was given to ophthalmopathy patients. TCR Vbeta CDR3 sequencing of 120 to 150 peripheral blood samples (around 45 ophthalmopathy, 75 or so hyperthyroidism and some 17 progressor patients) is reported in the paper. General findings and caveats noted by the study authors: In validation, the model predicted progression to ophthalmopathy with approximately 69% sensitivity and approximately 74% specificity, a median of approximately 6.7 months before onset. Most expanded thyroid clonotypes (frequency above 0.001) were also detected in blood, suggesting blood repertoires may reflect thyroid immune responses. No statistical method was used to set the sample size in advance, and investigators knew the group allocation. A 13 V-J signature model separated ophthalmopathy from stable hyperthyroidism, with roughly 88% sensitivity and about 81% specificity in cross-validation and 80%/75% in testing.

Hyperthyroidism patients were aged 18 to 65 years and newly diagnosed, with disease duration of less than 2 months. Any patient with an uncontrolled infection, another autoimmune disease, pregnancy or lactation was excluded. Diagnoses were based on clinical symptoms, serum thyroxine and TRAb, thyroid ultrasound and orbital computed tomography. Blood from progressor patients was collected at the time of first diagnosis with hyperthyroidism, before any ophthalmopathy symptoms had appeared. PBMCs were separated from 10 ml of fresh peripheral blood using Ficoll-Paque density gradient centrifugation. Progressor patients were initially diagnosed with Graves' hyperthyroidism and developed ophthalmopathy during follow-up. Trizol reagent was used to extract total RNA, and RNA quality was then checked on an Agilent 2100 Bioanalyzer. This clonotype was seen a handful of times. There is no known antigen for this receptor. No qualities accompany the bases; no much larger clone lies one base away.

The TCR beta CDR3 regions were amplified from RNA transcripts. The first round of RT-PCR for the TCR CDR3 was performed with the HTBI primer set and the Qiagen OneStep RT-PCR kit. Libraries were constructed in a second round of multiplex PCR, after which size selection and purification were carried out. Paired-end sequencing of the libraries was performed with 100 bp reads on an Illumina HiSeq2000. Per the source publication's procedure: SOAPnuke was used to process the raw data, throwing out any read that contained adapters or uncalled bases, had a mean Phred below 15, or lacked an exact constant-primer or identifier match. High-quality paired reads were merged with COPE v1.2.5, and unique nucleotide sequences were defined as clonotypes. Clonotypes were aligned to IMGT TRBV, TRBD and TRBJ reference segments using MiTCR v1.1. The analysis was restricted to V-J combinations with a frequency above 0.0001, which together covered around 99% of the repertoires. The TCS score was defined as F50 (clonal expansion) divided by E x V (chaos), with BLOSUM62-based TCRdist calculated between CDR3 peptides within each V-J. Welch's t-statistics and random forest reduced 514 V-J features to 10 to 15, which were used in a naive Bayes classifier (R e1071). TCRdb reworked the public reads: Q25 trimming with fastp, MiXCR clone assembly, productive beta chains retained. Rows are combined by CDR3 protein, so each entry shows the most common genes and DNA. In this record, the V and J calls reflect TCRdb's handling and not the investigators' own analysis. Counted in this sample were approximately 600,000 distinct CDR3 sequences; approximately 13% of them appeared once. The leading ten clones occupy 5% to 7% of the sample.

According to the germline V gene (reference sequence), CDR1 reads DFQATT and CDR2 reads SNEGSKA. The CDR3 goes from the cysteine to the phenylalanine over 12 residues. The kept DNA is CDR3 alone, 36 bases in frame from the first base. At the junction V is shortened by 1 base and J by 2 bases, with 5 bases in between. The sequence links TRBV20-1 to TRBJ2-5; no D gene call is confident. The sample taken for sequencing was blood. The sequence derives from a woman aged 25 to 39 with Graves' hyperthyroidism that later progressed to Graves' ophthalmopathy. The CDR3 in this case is CSARAHQETQYF. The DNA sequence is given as TGCAGTGCTAGAGCTCATCAAGAGACCCAGTACTTC.